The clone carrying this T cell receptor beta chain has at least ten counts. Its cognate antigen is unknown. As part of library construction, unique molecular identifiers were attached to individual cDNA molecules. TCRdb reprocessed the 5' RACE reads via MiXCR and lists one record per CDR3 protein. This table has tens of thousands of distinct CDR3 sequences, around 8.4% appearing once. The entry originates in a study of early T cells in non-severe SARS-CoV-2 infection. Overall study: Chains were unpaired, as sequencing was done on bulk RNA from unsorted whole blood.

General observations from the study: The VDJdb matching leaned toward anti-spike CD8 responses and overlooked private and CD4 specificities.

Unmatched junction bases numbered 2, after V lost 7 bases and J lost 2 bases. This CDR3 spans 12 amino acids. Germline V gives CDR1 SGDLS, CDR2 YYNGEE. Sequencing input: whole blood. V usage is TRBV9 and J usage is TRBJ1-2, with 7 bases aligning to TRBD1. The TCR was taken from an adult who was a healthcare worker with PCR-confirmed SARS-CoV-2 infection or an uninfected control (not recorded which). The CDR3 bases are TGTGCCAGCGACAGGGCCAACTATGGCTACACCTTC. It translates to CASDRANYGYTF.